This TCR beta chain was documented in a study of T cell responses to AZD1222 COVID-19 vaccine. General study points: Among those given AZD1222, only six were seropositive at baseline. Vaccine-related CD4 TCRs covered spike, predominating at 160-218 and 743-854. Increases in Spike-specific TCR breadth and depth were seen after two AZD1222 doses.

V was trimmed by 1 base and J by 6 bases, leaving 4 bases between them. CDR3 size: 12 residues. Germline V CDR1 and CDR2: LGHDT, YNNKEL (reference sequence). This clone has just a few counts. Its antigen remains unidentified. TCRdb's table, derived via immunoSEQ multiplex PCR, lists solely in-frame clones and lacks some. The sample has 180,000 or so clones, 90% to 95% seen once; the top ten hold around 0.98%. This specimen was peripheral blood, taken 28 days after the second dose of the MenACWY control vaccine. This receptor was taken from an adult who received the MenACWY meningococcal vaccine as a control. This sequence joins TRBV3-1 (or the pseudogene TRBV3-2) and TRBJ1-3, with unresolved D. In nucleotides, the CDR3 is TGTGCCAGCAGCCAAGGCCCAAACACCATATATTTT. Its translation: CASSQGPNTIYF.